Listed here are 16 T cell receptor beta chains from one sample, sequenced in a study of blood T cell repertoires in COVID-19. Clones were read by immunoSEQ multiplex PCR, and TCRdb kept only the in-frame ones, dropping some. Of about 150,000 clones in the sample, around four fifths were seen once. The material sequenced was PBMCs or T cells enriched from blood (not recorded which). These receptors originate from a woman between 50 and 59 years old who had recovered from COVID-19.

The chain couples TRBV21-1 to TRBJ1-2; the table calls TRBD1, which could not be checked here. TRBV21-1 is an annotated pseudogene. CDR3 length: 16 amino acids. Here the CDR3 DNA reads TGTGCCAGCAGCAAAGGGGGGACAGGGACTAACTATGGCTACACCTTC. Translating it yields CASSKGGTGTNYGYTF.

This sequence joins TRBV20-1 and TRBJ2-1; 8 bases map to TRBD2. The V gene end was trimmed by 5 bases and the J gene end by 0 bases; junction bases not matched to a gene: 18. The CDR3 spans 19 residues. CDR1 is DFQATT and CDR2 is SNEGSKA in the germline V gene (reference sequence). The CDR3 DNA reads TGCAGTGCTCGTGAGGGATTAGGACTAGCACCTTTCTCCTACAATGAGCAGTTCTTC. Protein product: CSAREGLGLAPFSYNEQFF.

This CDR3 reads CASSLTGGVGYTF. DNA for the CDR3: TGTGCCAGCAGTTTAACAGGAGGGGTTGGCTACACCTTC. This rearrangement joins TRBV28 to TRBJ1-2; perhaps TRBD1 as D (5 bases). Germline assignment: CDR1 MDHEN and CDR2 SYDVKM. Trimming left V 2 bases short and J 7 bases short, with 11 bases between. This CDR3 comprises 13 residues.

The genes are TRBV9 and TRBJ1-1; D call uncertain. Deletions cut 0 bases from V and 1 base from J, with 7 bases between. The CDR3 sequence is 14 residues long. Germline assignment: CDR1 SGDLS and CDR2 YYNGEE. CDR3 DNA sequence: TGTGCCAGCAGCGTAGGTAGCGGGAACACTGAAGCTTTCTTT. Translated, it gives CASSVGSGNTEAFF.

The J gene is TRBJ2-7, the V gene TRBV7-2; 9 bases agree with TRBD2. Trimming took 5 bases from V and 0 from J; bases not matched to a gene: 8. Germline CDR1 reads SGHTA; CDR2 reads FQGNSA. The CDR3 length is 16 residues. The DNA for the CDR3 is TGTGCCAGCAGCCGCAAAAGCGGGGGGAACTCCTACGAGCAGTACTTC. It is translated as CASSRKSGGNSYEQYF. Variable domain in full (rest from reference TRBV7-2 and TRBJ2-7): GAGVSQSPSNKVTEKGKDVELRCDPISGHTALYWYRQSLGQGLEFLIYFQGNSAPDKSGLPSDRFSAERTGGSVSTLTIQRTQQEDSAVYLCASSRKSGGNSYEQYFGPGTRLTVT.

CDR3: CASSQSSGGYTF. CDR3 in DNA: TGTGCCAGCAGCCAATCTTCAGGTGGCTACACCTTC. The chain carries TRBV3-1 (or the pseudogene TRBV3-2) and TRBJ1-2; D gene uncertain. Germline V CDR1 and CDR2: LGHDT, YNNKEL (reference sequence). The length of the CDR3 is 12 residues. Trimming left V 2 bases short and J 7 bases short, with 8 bases between.

This clone was counted a few times. The chain links TRBV29-1 to TRBJ2-1; D remains unclear. Trimming removed 2 bases at V and 8 bases at J, with 13 bases between. There are 13 residues in the CDR3. Germline V CDR1 and CDR2: SQVTM, ANQGSEA. The CDR3 coding sequence is TGCAGCGTTGAAACGAAGGATCGGGATGAGCAGTTCTTC. Translation: CSVETKDRDEQFF.

Written as DNA, the CDR3 is TGTGCCAGCAGTGAAGACAGGGGGGGCACAGATACGCAGTATTTT. It translates to CASSEDRGGTDTQYF. V is TRBV28 and J is TRBJ2-3; 9 bases match TRBD1. Germline assignment: CDR1 MDHEN and CDR2 SYDVKM. The CDR3 is 15 residues long. V was pared by 5 bases and J by 1 base, with 4 bases of the junction left unmatched. Full variable domain (remainder filled in from reference TRBV28 and TRBJ2-3): DVKVTQSSRYLVKRTGEKVFLECVQDMDHENMFWYRQDPGLGLRLIYFSYDVKMKEKGDIPEGYSVSREKKERFSLILESASTNQTSMYLCASSEDRGGTDTQYFGPGTRLTVL.

This clone was detected only once. V gene TRBV6-5 combines with J gene TRBJ2-3; the D gene is possibly TRBD2 (7 bases). The CDR3 has 15 residues. CDR1 is MNHEY and CDR2 is SVGAGI in the germline V gene. V was trimmed by 6 bases and J by 1 base, leaving 14 bases between them. Here the CDR3 DNA reads TGTGCCAGCAGGCTTGGGGGGGCTCGCACAGATACGCAGTATTTT. Translated, it gives CASRLGGARTDTQYF.

V and J are TRBV20-1 and TRBJ1-4, with a possible D match to TRBD1 (5 bases). The V gene's germline CDR1 is DFQATT and CDR2 SNEGSKA (reference sequence). V was cut by 3 bases and J by 5 bases, with 10 bases left in between. This CDR3 comprises 13 residues. This CDR3 is CSASRGRNEKLFF. CDR3 bases: TGCAGTGCTAGTCGGGGGAGAAATGAAAAACTGTTTTTT.

This clone turned up a few times. This CDR3 is CASSLVLFGGSEQFF. CDR3 in DNA: TGCGCCAGCAGCTTGGTGTTATTTGGCGGCAGTGAGCAGTTCTTC. The chain uses TRBV5-1 and TRBJ2-1, with unresolved D. The length of the CDR3 is 15 residues. The germline CDR1 and CDR2 sequences are SGHRS and YFSETQ. V gave up 0 bases and J gave up 9 bases, with 16 bases separating them. Full variable domain (rest looked up from reference TRBV5-1 and TRBJ2-1): KAGVTQTPRYLIKTRGQQVTLSCSPISGHRSVSWYQQTPGQGLQFLFEYFSETQRNKGNFPGRFSGRQFSNSRSEMNVSTLELGDSALYLCASSLVLFGGSEQFFGPGTRLTVL.

The J gene is TRBJ2-7, the V gene TRBV2; D is perhaps TRBD2 (7 bases). CDR1 is SNHLY and CDR2 is FYNNEI in the germline V gene. V gave up 7 bases and J gave up 1 base, with 17 bases separating them. The CDR3 length is 15 residues. The CDR3 sequence is CASIPDGGRSYEQYF. In nucleotides, the CDR3 is TGTGCCAGCATCCCAGACGGGGGGCGGTCCTACGAGCAGTACTTC. Together with reference TRBV2 and TRBJ2-7, the CDR3 gives the full variable domain: EPEVTQTPSHQVTQMGQEVILRCVPISNHLYFYWYRQILGQKVEFLVSFYNNEISEKSEIFDDQFSVERPDGSNFTLKIRSTKLEDSAMYFCASIPDGGRSYEQYFGPGTRLTVT.

The table lists this clone with a count of one. The chain combines TRBV5-4 with TRBJ1-2; the D gene is possibly TRBD1 (6 bases). V lost 6 bases, J lost 8 bases, and 23 bases lay in between. There are 15 residues in the CDR3. Germline V gives CDR1 SGHNT, CDR2 YYREEE (reference sequence). CDR3 sequence reads: CASTWGGHKSSGYTF. CDR3 sequence (DNA): TGTGCCAGCACCTGGGGGGGGCACAAATCAAGCGGCTACACCTTC.

The rearrangement joins TRBV6-5 to TRBJ1-1, with D tentatively TRBD1 (6 bases). The CDR3 contains 15 residues. Deletions cut 6 bases from V and 5 bases from J, with 19 bases between. Looked up from germline, CDR1 is MNHEY and CDR2 is SVGAGI. The CDR3 reads CASRKVRGWGTEAFF. In DNA form, the CDR3 reads TGTGCCAGCAGAAAAGTCAGGGGCTGGGGGACTGAAGCTTTCTTT.

This clone appeared once. The rearrangement uses TRBV4-2 and TRBJ2-3; 8 bases map to TRBD1. This CDR3 is built from 17 residues. V shed 2 bases, J shed 3 bases, and the junction held 10 bases outside the gene matches. Germline CDR1 LGHNA, CDR2 YNFKEQ. CDR3 protein: CASSQSPTGVQTDTQYF. The CDR3 DNA follows: TGTGCCAGCAGCCAATCCCCGACAGGGGTACAAACAGATACGCAGTATTTT.

This clone was picked up one time. V is TRBV7-9 and J is TRBJ1-4, with D perhaps TRBD1 (6 bases). V gave up 9 bases and J gave up 7 bases, with 15 bases separating them. Germline V gene lookup returns CDR1 SEHNR and CDR2 FQNEAQ (reference sequence). This CDR3 contains 13 residues. The CDR3 is CASSRDKGEKLFF. CDR3 DNA: TGTGCCAGTTCCCGGGACAAGGGTGAAAAACTGTTTTTT.